The T cell receptor (beta chain) under discussion was sequenced for a study of shared clonotypes between healthy human individuals. Germline CDR1 and CDR2: MDHEN and SYDVKM. V gave up 5 bases and J gave up 6 bases; unmatched junction bases: 8. The CDR3 is 15 residues long. Here immunoSEQ multiplex PCR was the method, and the copy in TCRdb shows in-frame clones only, minus some. The table includes roughly 770,000 clones, about 96% detected once. As to this clone: The antigen is unknown.

Naive CD8 cells comprised CD45RO-negative, CCR7-positively selected cells, excluding terminally differentiated effector memory CD45RA+ cells. Study findings and constraints: Larger estimated richness was generally recorded for naive subsets relative to memory subsets. Several donors shared about 4.8% of their naive CD4 clonotypes. Among donors, clonotype sharing was expected to be affected by sequencing depth.

This TCR was recovered from a man in his thirties or forties in good health. V usage is TRBV28 and J usage is TRBJ1-5, with TRBD1 matching 9 bases. Sequencing was done on a sample of naive CD8+ T cells sorted from blood. CDR3 sequence (DNA): TGTGCCAGCAGTGATCCGGGACAGGGAGTTCAGCCCCAGCATTTT. Its protein product is CASSDPGQGVQPQHF.